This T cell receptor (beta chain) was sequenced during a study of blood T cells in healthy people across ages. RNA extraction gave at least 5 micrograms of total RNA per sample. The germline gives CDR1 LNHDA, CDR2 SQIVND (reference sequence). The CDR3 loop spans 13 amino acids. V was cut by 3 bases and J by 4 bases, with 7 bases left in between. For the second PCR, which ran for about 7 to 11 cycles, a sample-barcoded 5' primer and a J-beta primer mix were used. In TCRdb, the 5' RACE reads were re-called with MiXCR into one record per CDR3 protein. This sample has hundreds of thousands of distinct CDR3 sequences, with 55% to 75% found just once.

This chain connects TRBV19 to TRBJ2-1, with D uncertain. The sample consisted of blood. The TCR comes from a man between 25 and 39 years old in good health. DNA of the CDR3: TGTGCCAGTAGTATGGCCTTTTACAATGAGCAGTTCTTC. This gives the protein CASSMAFYNEQFF.